The source of this T cell receptor (beta chain) is a study of T cells in Graves' hyperthyroidism and ophthalmopathy. The study, taken as a whole, reports: Blood also showed most of the thyroid clonotypes that were expanded above 0.001.

The investigators amplified TCR beta CDR3 regions from RNA transcripts. First-round RT-PCR of the TCR CDR3 relied on the HTBI primer set. TCRdb recomputed calls from the multiplex PCR reads with MiXCR, one row per CDR3 protein. The sample consists of about 740,000 distinct CDR3 sequences, around 15% of them appearing once. For the diagnoses, clinical symptoms, serum thyroxine and TRAb, thyroid ultrasound and orbital computed tomography were used. This clonotype was observed a few times. Its target is not known. CDR1 and CDR2 from the germline V gene are SGHRS and YFSETQ. CDR3 size: 13 residues. V shed 5 bases and J shed 5 bases, with 11 bases lying between them.

The sample consisted of blood. This receptor was identified in a woman under 30 with Graves' hyperthyroidism. The chain recombines TRBV5-1 with TRBJ2-1, with D unclear. CDR3 coding DNA: TGCGCCAGCAGTACTGCGGCTGACAATGAGCAGTTCTTC. Translating gives CASSTAADNEQFF.